Shown below are 14 T cell receptor beta chains from a single sample sequenced in a study of spatial heterogeneity in lung cancer (dated by TCRdb to between 2018 and 2020). The label giving this sample's time point can be read as: sample taken at primary tumor resection. Whole RNA extracted from tumor and nontumor lung tissue, or from cryopreserved PBMC samples, was used for TCR sequencing without cell sorting. The method behind the library was 5' RACE. Sequencing was carried out with a NextSeq 500. Clones were called with MiXCR by TCRdb after fastp trimmed the public reads at Q25, and only in-frame beta chains were retained. One record per CDR3 amino acid sequence lists the most common genes and DNA. The sample contains more than 75,000 distinct CDR3 sequences, over 10% of them found a single time. The ten largest clonotypes hold around 4.3% of the sample. This material consisted of PBMCs, taken at surgery. The receptors here all came from a male donor with early-stage non-small cell lung cancer.

This clonotype was recorded a few times. The chain joins TRBV29-1 to TRBJ1-1; maybe TRBD1 (6 bases). The V gene lost 4 bases and the J gene lost 0 bases, with 9 bases spanning the gap. This CDR3 has 13 residues. In germline, CDR1 is SQVTM, CDR2 ANQGSEA. Here the CDR3 DNA reads TGCAGCGTTGGGACAGCCATGAACACTGAAGCTTTCTTT. This gives the protein CSVGTAMNTEAFF.

The chain joins TRBV10-3 to TRBJ1-1; D gene uncertain. Germline V gene data show CDR1 as ENHRY and CDR2 as SYGVKD. The V end was cut by 0 bases, the J end by 2 bases, with 4 bases between. This CDR3 spans 13 amino acids. The CDR3, as DNA: TGTGCCATCAGTGAGTCGAGAAACACTGAAGCTTTCTTT. Translated, it gives CAISESRNTEAFF.

The chain carries TRBV7-9 and TRBJ1-2, with D unclear. Germline CDR1 and CDR2: SEHNR and FQNEAQ (reference sequence). Trimming pared 5 bases from V and 4 bases from J, leaving 20 bases between. The CDR3 covers 16 residues. The CDR3 loop is CASSLQEARVSYGYTF. CDR3 DNA sequence: TGTGCCAGCAGCCTTCAAGAGGCTAGAGTTTCCTATGGCTACACCTTC.

V and J are TRBV15 and TRBJ2-1, with 9 nucleotides matching TRBD2. Germline V lookup: CDR1 LNHNV, CDR2 YYDKDF (reference sequence). The V segment lost 1 base and the J segment 7 bases; nucleotides outside the gene matches: 5. The CDR3 contains 15 residues. The CDR3 DNA follows: TGTGCCACCAGCAGAGGACTAGCGGCTTTTAATGAGCAGTTCTTC. Protein product: CATSRGLAAFNEQFF.

The rearrangement links TRBV20-1 to TRBJ2-1; 10 nucleotides agree with TRBD2. V shed 1 base, J shed 0 bases, and the junction held 6 bases outside the gene matches. Germline V CDR1 and CDR2: DFQATT, SNEGSKA (reference sequence). The CDR3 covers 17 residues. This CDR3 is CSARGIAGGYSYNEQFF. In DNA, the CDR3 is TGCAGTGCTAGAGGAATAGCGGGGGGATACTCCTACAATGAGCAGTTCTTC.

J is TRBJ2-7 and V is TRBV28, with 11 nucleotides matching TRBD1. The CDR3 is 16 amino acids. V was pared by 4 bases and J by 5 bases, with 10 bases of the junction left unmatched. Germline values: CDR1 MDHEN, CDR2 SYDVKM. The CDR3 sequence: CASSSGQGAPRNEQYF. CDR3 DNA: TGTGCCAGCAGTTCCGGACAGGGGGCGCCCCGGAACGAGCAGTACTTC. Full variable domain (missing parts from reference TRBV28 and TRBJ2-7): DVKVTQSSRYLVKRTGEKVFLECVQDMDHENMFWYRQDPGLGLRLIYFSYDVKMKEKGDIPEGYSVSREKKERFSLILESASTNQTSMYLCASSSGQGAPRNEQYFGPGTRLTVT.

Of note for this clonotype: Just one base apart from a much larger clone, this may be a read error. In DNA form, the CDR3 reads TGCAGCGTTGATACCGGGACAGACTATGGCTACACCTTC. Translated, it gives CSVDTGTDYGYTF. V gene TRBV29-1 combines with J gene TRBJ1-2; 7 bases are shared with TRBD1. This CDR3 contains 13 residues. With 3 bases clipped from V and 3 bases from J, the junction kept 4 bases outside the gene matches. The germline gives CDR1 SQVTM, CDR2 ANQGSEA. The complete variable domain, with remaining parts taken from reference TRBV29-1 and TRBJ1-2, reads SAVISQKPSRDICQRGTSLTIQCQVDSQVTMMFWYRQQPGQSLTLIATANQGSEATYESGFVIDKFPISRPNLTFSTLTVSNMSPEDSSIYLCSVDTGTDYGYTFGSGTRLTVV.

The chain carries TRBV29-1 and TRBJ2-7, with D tentatively TRBD1 (5 bases). Germline V CDR1 and CDR2: SQVTM, ANQGSEA. Trimming cost V 2 bases and J 6 bases, with 14 bases left between them. The CDR3 has 13 residues. The CDR3 nucleotides are TGCAGCGTTGAAACGATAAGGGGTGGCGAGCAGTACTTC. Its protein is CSVETIRGGEQYF.

This clonotype was detected ten times or more. The CDR3 DNA reads as TGTGCCAGCGCCAAAGGGACGGAGAGGCAGCCCCAGCATTTT. Residues: CASAKGTERQPQHF. The chain couples TRBV6-6 to TRBJ1-5; D possibly corresponds to TRBD1 (5 bases). Germline assignment: CDR1 MNHNY and CDR2 SVGAGI (reference sequence). Trimming left V 8 bases short and J 7 bases short, with 18 bases between. The CDR3 has 14 residues.

This clonotype was detected a few times. V gene TRBV5-6 combines with J gene TRBJ1-5; no clear D gene. Deletions cut 4 bases from V and 0 bases from J, with 11 bases between. In germline, CDR1 is SGHDT, CDR2 YYEEEE. The CDR3 has 15 amino acids. The CDR3 DNA reads TGTGCCAGCAGCGCGCTTGAACTTAGCAATCAGCCCCAGCATTTT. Its protein is CASSALELSNQPQHF.

This clonotype was recorded a few times. The V call is TRBV10-3, the J call TRBJ2-5; D tentatively reads TRBD1 or TRBD2 (5 bases each). This CDR3 is 15 amino acids long. Trimming pared 1 base from V and 2 bases from J, leaving 11 bases between. Per germline, CDR1 ENHRY and CDR2 SYGVKD. Here the CDR3 reads CAISELGRPQETQYF. The CDR3 DNA reads TGTGCCATCAGTGAGTTGGGACGGCCTCAAGAGACCCAGTACTTC.

V usage is TRBV19 and J usage is TRBJ2-2; maybe TRBD2 (5 bases). The V gene lost 6 bases and the J gene lost 1 base, with 6 bases spanning the gap. The CDR3 sequence is 13 residues long. CDR1 is LNHDA, CDR2 SQIVND, per germline (reference sequence). CDR3 nucleotide sequence: TGTGCCAGTAGAGCGGTGAACACCGGGGAGCTGTTTTTT. The encoded protein is CASRAVNTGELFF.

Only a few counts were recorded for this clonotype. This chain joins TRBV11-2 and TRBJ2-1; the match to TRBD1 covers 10 bases. Germline V CDR1 and CDR2: SGHAT, FQNNGV. The ends lost 0 bases at V and 8 bases at J; junction bases unmatched: 4. The CDR3 spans 15 residues. The chain's CDR3 is CASSLEDRGQDEQFF. Here the CDR3 DNA reads TGTGCCAGCAGCTTAGAAGACAGGGGGCAGGATGAGCAGTTCTTC. The complete variable domain, with remaining parts taken from reference TRBV11-2 and TRBJ2-1, reads EAGVAQSPRYKIIEKRQSVAFWCNPISGHATLYWYQQILGQGPKLLIQFQNNGVVDDSQLPKDRFSAERLKGVDSTLKIQPAKLEDSAVYLCASSLEDRGQDEQFFGPGTRLTVL.

This clonotype turned up a few times. The chain is built from TRBV19 and TRBJ1-5, with TRBD1 matching 7 bases. CDR1 is LNHDA, CDR2 SQIVND, per germline (reference sequence). The CDR3 spans 13 residues. V trimming: 6 bases; J trimming: 3 bases; junction bases outside the gene matches: 2. Here the CDR3 DNA reads TGTGCCAGTAGAACAGGGGTCAATCAGCCCCAGCATTTT. Its protein product is CASRTGVNQPQHF.